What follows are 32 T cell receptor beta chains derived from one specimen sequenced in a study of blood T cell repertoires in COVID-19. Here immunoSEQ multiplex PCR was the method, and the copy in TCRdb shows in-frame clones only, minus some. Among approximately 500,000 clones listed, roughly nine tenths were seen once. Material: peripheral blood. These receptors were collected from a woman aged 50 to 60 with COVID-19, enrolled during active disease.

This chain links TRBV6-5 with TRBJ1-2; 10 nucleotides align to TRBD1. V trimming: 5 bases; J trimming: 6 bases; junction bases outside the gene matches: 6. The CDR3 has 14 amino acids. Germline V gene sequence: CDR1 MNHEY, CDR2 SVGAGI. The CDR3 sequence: CASSPRQGADGYTF. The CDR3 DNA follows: TGTGCCAGCAGTCCTCGACAGGGGGCGGATGGCTACACCTTC.

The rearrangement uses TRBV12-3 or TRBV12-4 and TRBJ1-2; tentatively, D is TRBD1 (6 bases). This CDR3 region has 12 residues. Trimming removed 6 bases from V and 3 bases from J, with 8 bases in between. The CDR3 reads CASSKGDYGYTF. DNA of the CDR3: TGTGCCAGCAGCAAGGGGGACTATGGCTACACCTTC.

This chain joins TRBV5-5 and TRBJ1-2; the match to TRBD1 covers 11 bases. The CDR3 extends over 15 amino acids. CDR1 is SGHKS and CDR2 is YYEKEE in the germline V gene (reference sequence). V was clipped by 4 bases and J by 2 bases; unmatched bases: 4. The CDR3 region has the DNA TGTGCCAGCAGCCCAGGACAGGGGGCGAACTATGGCTACACCTTC. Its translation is CASSPGQGANYGYTF.

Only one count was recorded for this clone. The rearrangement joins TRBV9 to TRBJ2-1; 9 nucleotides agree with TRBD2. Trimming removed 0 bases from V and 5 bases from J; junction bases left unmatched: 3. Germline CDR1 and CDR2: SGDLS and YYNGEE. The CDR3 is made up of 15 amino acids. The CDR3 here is CASSVGLADDNEQFF. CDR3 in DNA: TGTGCCAGCAGCGTAGGACTAGCGGATGACAATGAGCAGTTCTTC.

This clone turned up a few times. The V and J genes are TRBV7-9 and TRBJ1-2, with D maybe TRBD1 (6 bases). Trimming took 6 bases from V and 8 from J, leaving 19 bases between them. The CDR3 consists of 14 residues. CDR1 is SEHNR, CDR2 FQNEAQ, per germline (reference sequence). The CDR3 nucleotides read TGTGCCAGCAGACGGGCCCAGGGGCACATAGGCTACACCTTC. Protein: CASRRAQGHIGYTF.

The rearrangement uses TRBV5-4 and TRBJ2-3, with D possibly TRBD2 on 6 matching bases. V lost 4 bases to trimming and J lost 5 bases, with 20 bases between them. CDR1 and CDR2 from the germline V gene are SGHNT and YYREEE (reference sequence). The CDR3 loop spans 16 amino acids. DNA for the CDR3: TGTGCCAGCAGCGGAAAAAGTGGGGGGTCGAGAGATACGCAGTATTTT. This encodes CASSGKSGGSRDTQYF.

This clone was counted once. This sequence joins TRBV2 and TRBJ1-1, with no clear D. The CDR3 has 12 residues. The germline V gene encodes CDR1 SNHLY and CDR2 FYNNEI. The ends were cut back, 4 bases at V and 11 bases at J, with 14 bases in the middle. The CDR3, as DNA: TGTGCCAGCAGTGTTATAGCCGCCGTCGCTTTCTTT. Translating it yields CASSVIAAVAFF.

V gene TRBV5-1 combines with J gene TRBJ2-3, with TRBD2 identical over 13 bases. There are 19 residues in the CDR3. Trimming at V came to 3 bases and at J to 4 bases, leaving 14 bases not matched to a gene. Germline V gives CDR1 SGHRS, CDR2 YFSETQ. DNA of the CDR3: TGCGCCAGCAGCTCAGGACTAGCGGGGGCATCTCCCGAGGCAGATACGCAGTATTTT. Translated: CASSSGLAGASPEADTQYF.

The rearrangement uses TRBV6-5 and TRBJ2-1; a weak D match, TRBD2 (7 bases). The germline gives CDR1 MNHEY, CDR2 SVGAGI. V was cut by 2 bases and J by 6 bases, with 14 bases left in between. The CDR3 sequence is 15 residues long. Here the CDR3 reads CASSYGGGRSNEQFF. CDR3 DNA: TGTGCCAGCAGTTACGGCGGGGGCCGAAGCAATGAGCAGTTCTTC.

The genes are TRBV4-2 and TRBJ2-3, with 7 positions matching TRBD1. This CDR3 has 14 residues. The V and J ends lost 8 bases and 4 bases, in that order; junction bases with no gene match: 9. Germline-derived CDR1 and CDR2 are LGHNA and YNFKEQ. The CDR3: CASGRGGKADTQYF. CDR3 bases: TGTGCCAGCGGTAGAGGGGGCAAGGCAGATACGCAGTATTTT.

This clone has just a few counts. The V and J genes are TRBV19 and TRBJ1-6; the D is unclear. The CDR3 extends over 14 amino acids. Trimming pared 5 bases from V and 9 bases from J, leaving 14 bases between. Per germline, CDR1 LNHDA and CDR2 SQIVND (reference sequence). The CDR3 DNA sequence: TGTGCCAGTAGTTATGGAGGGAGAGGTTCACCCCTCCACTTT. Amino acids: CASSYGGRGSPLHF.

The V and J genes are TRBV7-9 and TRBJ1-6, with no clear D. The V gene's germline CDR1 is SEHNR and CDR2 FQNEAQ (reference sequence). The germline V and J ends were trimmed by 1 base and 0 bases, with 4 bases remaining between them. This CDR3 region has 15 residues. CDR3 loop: CASSLDNSYNSPLHF. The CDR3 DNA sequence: TGTGCCAGCAGCTTAGACAACTCCTATAATTCACCCCTCCACTTT.

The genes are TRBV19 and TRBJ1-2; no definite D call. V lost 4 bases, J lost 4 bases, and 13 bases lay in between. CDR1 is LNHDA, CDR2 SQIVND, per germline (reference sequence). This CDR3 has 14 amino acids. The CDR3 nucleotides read TGTGCCAGTAGTAGGCGGAAAGGAGGCTATGGCTACACCTTC. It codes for CASSRRKGGYGYTF.

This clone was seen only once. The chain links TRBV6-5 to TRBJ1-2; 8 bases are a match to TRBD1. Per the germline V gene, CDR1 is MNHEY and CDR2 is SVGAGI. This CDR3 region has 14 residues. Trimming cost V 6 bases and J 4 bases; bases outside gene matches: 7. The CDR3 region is CASRQGGFGYGYTF. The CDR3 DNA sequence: TGTGCCAGCAGACAGGGGGGTTTTGGCTATGGCTACACCTTC.

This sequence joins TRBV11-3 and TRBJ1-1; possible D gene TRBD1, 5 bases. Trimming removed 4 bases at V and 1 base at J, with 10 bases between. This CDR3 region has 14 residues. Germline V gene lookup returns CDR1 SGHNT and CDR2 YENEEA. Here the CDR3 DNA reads TGTGCCAGCAGCTCTGGACACCCGAACACTGAAGCTTTCTTT. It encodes CASSSGHPNTEAFF.

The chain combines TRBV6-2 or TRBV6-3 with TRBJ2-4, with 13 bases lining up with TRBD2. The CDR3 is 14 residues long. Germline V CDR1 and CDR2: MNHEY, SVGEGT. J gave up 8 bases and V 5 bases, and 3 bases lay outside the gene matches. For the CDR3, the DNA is TGTGCCAGCAGTCTCGGACTAGCGGGGGACATTCAGTACTTC. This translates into CASSLGLAGDIQYF.

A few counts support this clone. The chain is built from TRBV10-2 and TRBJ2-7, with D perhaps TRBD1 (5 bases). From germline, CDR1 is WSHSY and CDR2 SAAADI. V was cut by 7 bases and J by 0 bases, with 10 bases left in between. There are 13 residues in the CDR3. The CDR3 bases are TGCGCCAGCATGGGGCAGAGCTCCTACGAGCAGTACTTC. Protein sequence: CASMGQSSYEQYF.

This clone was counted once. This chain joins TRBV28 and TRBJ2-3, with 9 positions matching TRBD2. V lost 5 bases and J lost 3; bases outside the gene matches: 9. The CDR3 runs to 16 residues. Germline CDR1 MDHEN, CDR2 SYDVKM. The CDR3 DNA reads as TGTGCCAGCAGTCCGTTACTAGCGGGCGCTACAGATACGCAGTATTTT. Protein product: CASSPLLAGATDTQYF.

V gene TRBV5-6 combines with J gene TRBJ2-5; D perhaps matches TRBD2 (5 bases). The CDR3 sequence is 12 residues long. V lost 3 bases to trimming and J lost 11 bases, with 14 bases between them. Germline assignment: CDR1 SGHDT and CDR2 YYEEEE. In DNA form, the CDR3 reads TGTGCCAGCAGCTCGGGGTCGCGCGGGCAGTACTTC. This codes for CASSSGSRGQYF.

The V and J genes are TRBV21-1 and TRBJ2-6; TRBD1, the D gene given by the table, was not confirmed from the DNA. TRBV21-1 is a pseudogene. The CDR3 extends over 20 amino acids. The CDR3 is CASSKGLRTGVSSGANVLTF. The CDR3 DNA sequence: TGTGCCAGCAGCAAAGGCCTACGGACAGGGGTTTCCTCTGGGGCCAACGTCCTGACTTTC.

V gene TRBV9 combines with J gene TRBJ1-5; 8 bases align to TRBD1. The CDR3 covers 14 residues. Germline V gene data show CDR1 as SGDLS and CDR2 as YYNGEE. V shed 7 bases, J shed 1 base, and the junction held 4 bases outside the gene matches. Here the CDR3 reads CASAGGMSNQPQHF. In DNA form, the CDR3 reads TGTGCCAGCGCAGGGGGCATGAGCAATCAGCCCCAGCATTTT.

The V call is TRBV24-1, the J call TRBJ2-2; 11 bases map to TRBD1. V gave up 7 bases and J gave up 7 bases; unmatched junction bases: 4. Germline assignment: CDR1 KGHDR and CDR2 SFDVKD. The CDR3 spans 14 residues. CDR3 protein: CATRRTGGHGELFF. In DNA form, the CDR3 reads TGTGCCACCAGACGGACAGGGGGCCACGGGGAGCTGTTTTTT.

The chain's CDR3 is CAISPTGQGGNQPQHF. The CDR3, as DNA: TGTGCCATCAGTCCAACCGGACAGGGGGGCAATCAGCCCCAGCATTTT. The rearrangement uses TRBV10-3 and TRBJ1-5; 10 bases are a match to TRBD1. The CDR3 is 16 residues long. The ends lost 5 bases at V and 2 bases at J; junction bases unmatched: 6. The germline gives CDR1 ENHRY, CDR2 SYGVKD.

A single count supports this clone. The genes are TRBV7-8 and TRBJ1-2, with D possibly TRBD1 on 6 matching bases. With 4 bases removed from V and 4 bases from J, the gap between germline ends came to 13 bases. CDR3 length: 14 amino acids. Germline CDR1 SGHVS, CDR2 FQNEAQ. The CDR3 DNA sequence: TGTGCCAGCAGCTCAGGGGTGGTGAGCTATGGCTACACCTTC. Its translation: CASSSGVVSYGYTF.

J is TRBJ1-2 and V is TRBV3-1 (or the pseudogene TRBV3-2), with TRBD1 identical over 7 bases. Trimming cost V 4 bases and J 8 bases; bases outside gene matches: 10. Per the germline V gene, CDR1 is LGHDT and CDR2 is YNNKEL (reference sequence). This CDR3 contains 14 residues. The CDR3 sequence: CASSPRIGGRGYTF. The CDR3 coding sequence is TGTGCCAGCAGCCCAAGAATAGGGGGCCGGGGCTACACCTTC.

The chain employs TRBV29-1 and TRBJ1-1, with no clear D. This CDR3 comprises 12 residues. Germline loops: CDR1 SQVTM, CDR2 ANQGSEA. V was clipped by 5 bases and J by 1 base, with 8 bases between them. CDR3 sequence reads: CSVQGRNTEAFF. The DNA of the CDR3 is TGCAGCGTTCAAGGTCGGAACACTGAAGCTTTCTTT.

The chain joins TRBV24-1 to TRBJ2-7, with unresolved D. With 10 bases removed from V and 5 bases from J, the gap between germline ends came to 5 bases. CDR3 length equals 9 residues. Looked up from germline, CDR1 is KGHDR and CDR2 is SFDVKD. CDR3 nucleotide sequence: TGTGCCACAGAGAACGAGCAGTACTTC. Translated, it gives CATENEQYF.

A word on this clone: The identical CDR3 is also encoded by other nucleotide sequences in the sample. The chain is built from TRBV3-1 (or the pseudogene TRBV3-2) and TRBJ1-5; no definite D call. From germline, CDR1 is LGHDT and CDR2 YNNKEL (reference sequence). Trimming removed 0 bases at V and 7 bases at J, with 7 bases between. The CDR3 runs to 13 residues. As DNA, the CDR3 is TGTGCCAGCAGCCAAGACCGGGAGCAGCCCCAGCATTTT. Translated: CASSQDREQPQHF.

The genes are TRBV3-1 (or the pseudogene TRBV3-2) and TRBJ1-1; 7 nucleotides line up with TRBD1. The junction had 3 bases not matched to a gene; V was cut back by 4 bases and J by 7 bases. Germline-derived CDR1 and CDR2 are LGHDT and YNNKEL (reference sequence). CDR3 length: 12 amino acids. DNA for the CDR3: TGTGCCAGCAGCCCTGGGGACAGTGAAGCTTTCTTT. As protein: CASSPGDSEAFF.

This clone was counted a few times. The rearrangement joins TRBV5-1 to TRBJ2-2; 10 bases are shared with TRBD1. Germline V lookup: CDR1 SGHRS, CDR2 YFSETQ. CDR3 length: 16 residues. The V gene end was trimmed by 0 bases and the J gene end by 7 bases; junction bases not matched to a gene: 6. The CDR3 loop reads CASSLGQGALGGELFF. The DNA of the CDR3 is TGCGCCAGCAGCTTGGGACAGGGGGCCCTAGGCGGGGAGCTGTTTTTT. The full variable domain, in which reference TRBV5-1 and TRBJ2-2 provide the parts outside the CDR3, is KAGVTQTPRYLIKTRGQQVTLSCSPISGHRSVSWYQQTPGQGLQFLFEYFSETQRNKGNFPGRFSGRQFSNSRSEMNVSTLELGDSALYLCASSLGQGALGGELFFGEGSRLTVL.

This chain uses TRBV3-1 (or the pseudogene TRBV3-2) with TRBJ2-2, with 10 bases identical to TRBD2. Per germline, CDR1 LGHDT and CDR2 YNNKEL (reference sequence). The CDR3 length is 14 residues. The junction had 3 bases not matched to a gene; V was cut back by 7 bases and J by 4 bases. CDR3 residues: CASTKRGGTGELFF. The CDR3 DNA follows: TGTGCCAGCACAAAGCGGGGGGGCACCGGGGAGCTGTTTTTT.

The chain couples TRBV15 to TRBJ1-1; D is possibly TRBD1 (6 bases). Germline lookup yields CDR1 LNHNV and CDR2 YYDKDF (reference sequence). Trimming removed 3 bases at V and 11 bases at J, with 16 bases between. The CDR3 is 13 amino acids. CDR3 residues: CATSRGLGRGAFF. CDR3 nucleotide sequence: TGTGCCACCAGCAGGGGGCTCGGAAGGGGGGCTTTCTTT. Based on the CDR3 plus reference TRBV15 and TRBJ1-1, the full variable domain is DAMVIQNPRYQVTQFGKPVTLSCSQTLNHNVMYWYQQKSSQAPKLLFHYYDKDFNNEADTPDNFQSRRPNTSFCFLDIRSPGLGDTAMYLCATSRGLGRGAFFGQGTRLTVV.